The 5 T cell receptor beta chains below come from one sample, sequenced in a study of CD8 T cells in ankylosing spondylitis. Findings of the study overall: Ankylosing spondylitis blood appeared to carry a characteristic TCR beta motif of roughly 8 highly homologous variants.

These receptors' targets are unknown. TCRdb fed the 5' RACE reads into MiXCR, producing one record per CDR3 protein. The table lists a few hundred thousand distinct CDR3 sequences, roughly 13% of them singletons. The sequencing input was blood, either unsorted or a sorted T cell fraction (not recorded which). The receptors originated from a male donor with ankylosing spondylitis.

This clonotype was picked up a small number of times. This rearrangement joins TRBV6-2 or TRBV6-3 to TRBJ2-2; no clear D gene. V dropped 6 bases and J dropped 5 bases, with 7 bases sitting between them. Germline assignment: CDR1 MNHEY and CDR2 SVGEGT. The CDR3 has 12 amino acids. In DNA form, the CDR3 reads TGTGCCAGCAGGCTGGATACCGGGGAGCTGTTTTTT. Translation: CASRLDTGELFF.

The chain recombines TRBV19 with TRBJ1-1; D is ambiguous. The CDR3 runs 14 residues. The germline V gene encodes CDR1 LNHDA and CDR2 SQIVND (reference sequence). Trimming took 3 bases from V and 2 from J, leaving 10 bases between them. The CDR3 bases are TGTGCCAGTAGTATTGCAGGCTTTAACACTGAAGCTTTCTTT. This translates into CASSIAGFNTEAFF.

This clonotype has a handful of counts. The J gene is TRBJ2-3, the V gene TRBV30, with D perhaps matching TRBD2 (6 bases). V was trimmed by 2 bases and J by 6 bases, leaving 9 bases between them. In germline, CDR1 is GTSNPN, CDR2 SVGIG (reference sequence). This CDR3 is built from 12 residues. In DNA, the CDR3 is TGTGCCTGGAGTCCTCGGGGGGATACGCAGTATTTT. Amino acid sequence: CAWSPRGDTQYF.

The chain links TRBV29-1 to TRBJ2-1; possible D gene TRBD2, 6 bases. Trimming removed 7 bases at V and 10 bases at J, with 23 bases between. This CDR3 is built from 14 residues. In germline, CDR1 is SQVTM, CDR2 ANQGSEA. The CDR3, as DNA: TGCAGCGGTGCCCGGGGTCTAGCGCGCGGCGAGCAGTTCTTC. The encoded protein is CSGARGLARGEQFF.

The V call is TRBV24-1, the J call TRBJ2-1, with D possibly TRBD1 on 6 matching bases. Germline V CDR1 and CDR2: KGHDR, SFDVKD. Trimming took 3 bases from V and 7 from J, leaving 15 bases between them. This CDR3 contains 15 residues. In DNA, the CDR3 is TGTGCCACCAGTGATCCTAGGACAGCCGGAAATGAGCAGTTCTTC. This encodes CATSDPRTAGNEQFF.